The 3 T cell receptor beta chains in this list originate from one sample, sequenced in a study of blood T cell repertoires in COVID-19. Generated by immunoSEQ multiplex PCR, the TCRdb table keeps only in-frame clones and is missing some. The data hold about 160,000 clones, with roughly 80% observed a single time. The sample taken for sequencing was PBMCs or T cells enriched from blood (not recorded which). The receptors originated from a woman aged 35 to 49 with acute COVID-19.

J is TRBJ2-7 and V is TRBV5-4, with TRBD2 matching 11 bases. The CDR3 extends over 17 amino acids. V lost 5 bases and J lost 3; bases outside the gene matches: 13. Germline CDR1 SGHNT, CDR2 YYREEE (reference sequence). CDR3 sequence: CASSSGGGTSGVYEQYV. The DNA of the CDR3 is TGTGCCAGCAGTTCTGGGGGGGGGACTAGCGGAGTCTACGAGCAGTACGTC.

The chain combines TRBV9 with TRBJ1-3; the D gene is possibly TRBD1 (6 bases). There are 18 residues in the CDR3. CDR1 is SGDLS, CDR2 YYNGEE, per germline. The germline V and J ends were trimmed by 3 bases and 1 base, with 20 bases remaining between them. The CDR3 DNA reads as TGTGCCAGCAGCGACCCCGGCAGGGGTCTAACTTCTGGAAACACCATATATTTT. Translated: CASSDPGRGLTSGNTIYF.

The genes are TRBV18 and TRBJ1-2, with D possibly TRBD1 on 6 matching bases. The CDR3 runs to 17 residues. V shed 1 base and J shed 2 bases, with 17 bases lying between them. Germline CDR1 and CDR2: KGHSH and LQKENI. For the CDR3, the DNA is TGTGCCAGCTCACCACAAAGTGTTCAGGGGTCGAACTATGGCTACACCTTC. Its protein product is CASSPQSVQGSNYGYTF.